A single sample gave rise to the 12 T cell receptor beta chains below, sequenced in a study of blood T cells in healthy people across ages. A J-beta primer mix and a sample-barcoded 5' primer were used in a second PCR of about 7 to 11 cycles. MiXCR, run by TCRdb on the 5' RACE reads, gives a single entry per CDR3 protein. The sample yields approximately 900,000 distinct CDR3 sequences, roughly 50% seen once. Material: blood. Receptor source: a man aged 25-40 years in good health.

V and J are TRBV7-9 and TRBJ2-5, with TRBD2 identical over 15 bases. The closer fit of TRBJ2-7 to the DNA end suggests the J call may be wrong. The CDR3 loop spans 17 amino acids. Germline CDR1 reads SEHNR; CDR2 reads FQNEAQ (reference sequence). The CDR3 loop reads CASSLARGLAGGYEQYF. CDR3 DNA sequence: TGTGCCAGCAGCTTAGCCCGCGGACTAGCGGGGGGGTACGAGCAGTACTTC.

The chain carries TRBV4-1 and TRBJ2-7, with a weak D call TRBD1 (6 bases). This CDR3 has 16 amino acids. Between the trimmed V and J ends, which lost 0 bases and 1 base, there was a span of 13 bases. Germline lookup yields CDR1 MGHRA and CDR2 YSYEKL. In nucleotides, the CDR3 is TGCGCCAGCAGCCAAGATTGGGCAGGGGTATCCTACGAGCAGTACTTC. It specifies CASSQDWAGVSYEQYF.

The chain joins TRBV29-1 to TRBJ2-3, with D possibly matching TRBD2 (6 bases). CDR1 is SQVTM and CDR2 is ANQGSEA in the germline V gene. The V end lost 3 bases, the J end lost 1 base, and 11 bases lay between the germline ends. The CDR3 totals 14 residues. The CDR3 bases are TGCAGCGTTGATGGGCGGGGAGGCACAGATACGCAGTATTTT. Its translation is CSVDGRGGTDTQYF.

The table lists this clonotype with a few counts. V and J are TRBV27 and TRBJ2-3, with 10 bases identical to TRBD2. This CDR3 region has 16 residues. Germline CDR1 MNHEY, CDR2 SMNVEV (reference sequence). V was clipped by 5 bases and J by 0 bases; unmatched bases: 5. This CDR3 is CASSPQAGGSTDTQYF. The CDR3, as DNA: TGTGCCAGCAGTCCTCAAGCGGGGGGGAGCACAGATACGCAGTATTTT.

This clonotype was counted between two and nine times. The rearrangement joins TRBV29-1 to TRBJ2-3; 8 positions match TRBD2. The CDR3 spans 13 residues. Trimming removed 5 bases from V and 2 bases from J; junction bases left unmatched: 3. Germline-derived CDR1 and CDR2 are SQVTM and ANQGSEA. The CDR3 nucleotides read TGCAGCGTTCTCGGGGGGGCCACAGATACGCAGTATTTT. Translated: CSVLGGATDTQYF.

J is TRBJ2-7 and V is TRBV4-3; 9 bases map to TRBD1. With 0 bases clipped from V and 2 bases from J, the junction kept 11 bases outside the gene matches. CDR3 length: 18 residues. Germline V CDR1 and CDR2: LGHNA, YSLEER. In nucleotides, the CDR3 is TGCGCCAGCAGCCAAGATCTGGTCCTCCGGGACAGGGCCTACGAGCAGTACTTC. It yields the protein CASSQDLVLRDRAYEQYF.

V gene TRBV3-1 combines with J gene TRBJ1-1; D is possibly TRBD1 (5 bases). This CDR3 has 12 amino acids. V was clipped by 3 bases and J by 8 bases, with 10 bases between them. Germline CDR1 is LGHDT and CDR2 is YNNKEL (reference sequence). CDR3 coding DNA: TGTGCCAGCAGCCAGGCAGGGATAGAAGCTTTCTTT. It yields the protein CASSQAGIEAFF.

The V gene is TRBV27, the J gene TRBJ1-5; weak D call: TRBD1 (5 bases). Trimming took 5 bases from V and 1 from J, leaving 15 bases between them. This CDR3 has 16 amino acids. Looked up from germline, CDR1 is MNHEY and CDR2 is SMNVEV (reference sequence). CDR3 sequence (DNA): TGTGCCAGCAGTGCGATCGACAGTTTGAGCAATCAGCCCCAGCATTTT. Protein sequence: CASSAIDSLSNQPQHF.

The table lists this clonotype with a few counts. The chain recombines TRBV9 with TRBJ1-2, with D perhaps matching TRBD1 (5 bases). Deletions cut 0 bases from V and 4 bases from J, with 13 bases between. This CDR3 is 15 amino acids long. The germline gives CDR1 SGDLS, CDR2 YYNGEE. The CDR3 region has the DNA TGTGCCAGCAGCGTAGATGGAACAGGAAGCTATGGCTACACCTTC. This translates into CASSVDGTGSYGYTF. Full variable domain (missing parts from reference TRBV9 and TRBJ1-2): DSGVTQTPKHLITATGQRVTLRCSPRSGDLSVYWYQQSLDQGLQFLIQYYNGEERAKGNILERFSAQQFPDLHSELNLSSLELGDSALYFCASSVDGTGSYGYTFGSGTRLTVV.

This chain connects TRBV10-3 to TRBJ2-3, with 10 nucleotides matching TRBD2. CDR1 and CDR2 from the germline V gene are ENHRY and SYGVKD. The V and J ends lost 8 bases and 2 bases, in that order; junction bases with no gene match: 1. The CDR3 has 13 residues. CDR3 in amino acids: CAIGLAVTDTQYF. In nucleotides, the CDR3 is TGTGCCATCGGACTAGCGGTCACAGATACGCAGTATTTT.

In regard to this clonotype: This sequence may be a read error, since a much larger clone differs from it by one base. This chain connects TRBV7-9 to TRBJ2-1, with D possibly matching TRBD1 (6 bases). The CDR3 runs to 15 residues. Between the trimmed V and J ends, which lost 7 bases and 1 base, there was a span of 14 bases. Germline CDR1 reads SEHNR; CDR2 reads FQNEAQ (reference sequence). The CDR3 DNA sequence: TGTGCCAGCAACTCTACAGGGCGTTCCTACAATGAGCAGTTCTTC. It specifies CASNSTGRSYNEQFF. The full variable domain, rest sourced from reference TRBV7-9 and TRBJ2-1, is DTGVSQNPRHKITKRGQNVTFRCDPISEHNRLYWYRQTLGQGPEFLTYFQNEAQLEKSRLLSDRFSAERPKGSFSTLEIQRTEQGDSAMYLCASNSTGRSYNEQFFGPGTRLTVL.

With respect to this clonotype: The junction departs from the called germline gene at one end, perhaps through a read error. This chain connects TRBV5-8 to TRBJ1-4, with 7 positions matching TRBD1. Germline V CDR1 and CDR2: SGHTS, YDEGEE. CDR3 length: 15 residues. CDR3 amino acids: CASSFPGTAAEKLFF. The CDR3 nucleotides are TGTGCCAGCAGCTTTCCCGGGACAGCGGCCGAAAAGCTGTTTTTT. Based on the CDR3 plus reference TRBV5-8 and TRBJ1-4, the full variable domain is EAGVTQSPTHLIKTRGQQATLRCSPISGHTSVYWYQQALGLGLQFLLWYDEGEERNRGNFPPRFSGRQFPNYSSELNVNALELEDSALYLCASSFPGTAAEKLFFGSGTQLSVL.